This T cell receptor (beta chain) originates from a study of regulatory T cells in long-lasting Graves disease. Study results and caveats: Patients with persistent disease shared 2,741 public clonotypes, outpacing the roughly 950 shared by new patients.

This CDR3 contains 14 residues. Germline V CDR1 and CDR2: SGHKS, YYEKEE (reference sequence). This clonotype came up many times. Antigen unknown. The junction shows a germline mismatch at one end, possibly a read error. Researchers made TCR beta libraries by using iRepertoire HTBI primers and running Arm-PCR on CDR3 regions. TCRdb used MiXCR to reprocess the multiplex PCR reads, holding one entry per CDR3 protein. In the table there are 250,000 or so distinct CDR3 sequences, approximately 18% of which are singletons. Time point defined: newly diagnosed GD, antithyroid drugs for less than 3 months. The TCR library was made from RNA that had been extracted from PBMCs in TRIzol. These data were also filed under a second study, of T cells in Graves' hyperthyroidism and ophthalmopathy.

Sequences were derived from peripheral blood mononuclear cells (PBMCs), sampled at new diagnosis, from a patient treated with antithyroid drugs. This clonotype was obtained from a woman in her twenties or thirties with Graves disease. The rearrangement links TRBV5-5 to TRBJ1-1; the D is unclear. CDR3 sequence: CASSLAFKNTEAFF. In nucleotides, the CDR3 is TGCGCCAGCAGCTTGGCCTTTAAGAACACTGAAGCTTTCTTT. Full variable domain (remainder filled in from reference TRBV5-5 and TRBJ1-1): DAGVTQSPTHLIKTRGQQVTLRCSPISGHKSVSWYQQVLGQGPQFIFQYYEKEERGRGNFPDRFSARQFPNYSSELNVNALLLGDSALYLCASSLAFKNTEAFFGQGTRLTVV.